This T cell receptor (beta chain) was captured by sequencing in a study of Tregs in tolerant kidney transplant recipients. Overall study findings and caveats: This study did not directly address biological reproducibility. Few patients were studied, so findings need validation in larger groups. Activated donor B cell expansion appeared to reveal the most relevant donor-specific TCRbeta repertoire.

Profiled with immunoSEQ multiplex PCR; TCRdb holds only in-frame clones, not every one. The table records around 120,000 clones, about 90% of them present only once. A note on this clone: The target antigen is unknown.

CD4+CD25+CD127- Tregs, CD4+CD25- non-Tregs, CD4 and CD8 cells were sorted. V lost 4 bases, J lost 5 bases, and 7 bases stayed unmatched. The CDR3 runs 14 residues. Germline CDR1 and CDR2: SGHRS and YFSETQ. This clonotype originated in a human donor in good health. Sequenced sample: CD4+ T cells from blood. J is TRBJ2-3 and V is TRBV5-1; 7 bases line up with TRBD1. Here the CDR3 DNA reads TGCGCCAGCAGCCCTTCCGGGACAGTAGATACGCAGTATTTT. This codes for CASSPSGTVDTQYF.